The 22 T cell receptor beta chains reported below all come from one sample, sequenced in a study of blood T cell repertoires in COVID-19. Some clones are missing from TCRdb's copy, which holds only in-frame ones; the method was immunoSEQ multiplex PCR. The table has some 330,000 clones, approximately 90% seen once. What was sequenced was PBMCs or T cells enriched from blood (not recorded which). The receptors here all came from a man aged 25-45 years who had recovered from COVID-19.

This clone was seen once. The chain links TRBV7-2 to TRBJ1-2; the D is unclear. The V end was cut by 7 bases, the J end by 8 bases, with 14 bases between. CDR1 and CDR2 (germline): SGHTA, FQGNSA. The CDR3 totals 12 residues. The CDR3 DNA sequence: TGTGCCAGCACCTACTGGGGAGAGGGCTACACCTTC. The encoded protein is CASTYWGEGYTF.

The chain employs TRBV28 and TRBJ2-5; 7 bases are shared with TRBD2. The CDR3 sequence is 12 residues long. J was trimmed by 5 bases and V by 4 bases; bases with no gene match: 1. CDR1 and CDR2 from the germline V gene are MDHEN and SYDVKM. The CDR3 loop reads CASSSGRETQYF. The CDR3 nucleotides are TGTGCCAGCAGTTCCGGGAGGGAGACCCAGTACTTC.

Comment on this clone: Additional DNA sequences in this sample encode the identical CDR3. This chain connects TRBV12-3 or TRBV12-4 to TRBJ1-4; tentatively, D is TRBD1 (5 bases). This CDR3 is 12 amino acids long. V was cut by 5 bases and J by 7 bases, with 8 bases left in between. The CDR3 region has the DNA TGTGCCAGCAGTCACGGGGGTGAAAAACTGTTTTTT. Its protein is CASSHGGEKLFF.

The CDR3 nucleotides read TGTGCCACCAGGCGCCGAGGAGAGACCCAGTACTTC. Amino acids: CATRRRGETQYF. The chain is built from TRBV15 and TRBJ2-5; D gene unclear. CDR3 length: 12 residues. Per the germline V gene, CDR1 is LNHNV and CDR2 is YYDKDF (reference sequence). The V end was cut by 6 bases, the J end by 4 bases, with 9 bases between.

The CDR3 DNA follows: TGTGCCAGCAGCCGACTAGCGGGAGTGATAGATACGCAGTATTTT. The encoded protein is CASSRLAGVIDTQYF. This sequence joins TRBV6-5 and TRBJ2-3; the match to TRBD2 covers 12 bases. CDR3 length equals 15 residues. CDR1 and CDR2 from the germline V gene are MNHEY and SVGAGI. V dropped 6 bases and J dropped 5; count of bases not matched to a gene: 6.

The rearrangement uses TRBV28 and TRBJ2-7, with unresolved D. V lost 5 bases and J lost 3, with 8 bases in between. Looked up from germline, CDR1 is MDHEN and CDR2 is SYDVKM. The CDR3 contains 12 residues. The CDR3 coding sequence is TGTGCCAGCAGTACGACACTCTACGAGCAGTACTTC. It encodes CASSTTLYEQYF.

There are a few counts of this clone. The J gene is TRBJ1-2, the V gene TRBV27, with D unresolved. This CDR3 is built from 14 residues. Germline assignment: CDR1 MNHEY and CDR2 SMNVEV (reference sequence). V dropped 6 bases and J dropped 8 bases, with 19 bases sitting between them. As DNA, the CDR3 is TGTGCCAGCAGACTCGCGAGAGGGAATTGGGGCTACACCTTC. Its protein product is CASRLARGNWGYTF.

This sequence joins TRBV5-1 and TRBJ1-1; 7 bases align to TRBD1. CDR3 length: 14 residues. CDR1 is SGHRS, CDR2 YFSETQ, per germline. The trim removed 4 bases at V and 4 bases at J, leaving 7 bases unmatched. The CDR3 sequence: CASSEGPGGTEAFF. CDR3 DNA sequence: TGCGCCAGCAGCGAAGGACCAGGGGGCACTGAAGCTTTCTTT.

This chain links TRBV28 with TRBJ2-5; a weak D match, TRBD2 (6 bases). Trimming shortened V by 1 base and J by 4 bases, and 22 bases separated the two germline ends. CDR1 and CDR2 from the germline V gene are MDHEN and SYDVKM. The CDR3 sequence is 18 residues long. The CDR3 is CASSLLSSRFRGGETQYF. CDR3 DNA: TGTGCCAGCAGTTTATTATCGAGTCGGTTTCGGGGAGGAGAGACCCAGTACTTC.

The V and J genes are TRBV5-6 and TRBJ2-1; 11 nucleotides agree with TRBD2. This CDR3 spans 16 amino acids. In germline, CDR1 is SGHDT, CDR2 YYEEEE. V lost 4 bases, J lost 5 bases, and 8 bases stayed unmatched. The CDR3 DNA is TGTGCCAGCAGCCGACTGACTAGCGGGGAACACAATGAGCAGTTCTTC. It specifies CASSRLTSGEHNEQFF.

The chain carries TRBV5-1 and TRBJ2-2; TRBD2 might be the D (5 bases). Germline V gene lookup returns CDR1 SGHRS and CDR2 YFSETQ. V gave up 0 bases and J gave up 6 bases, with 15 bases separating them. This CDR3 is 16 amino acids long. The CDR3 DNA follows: TGCGCCAGCAGCTTGGCCTATAGAGGGAGCGCCGGGGAGCTGTTTTTT. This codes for CASSLAYRGSAGELFF.

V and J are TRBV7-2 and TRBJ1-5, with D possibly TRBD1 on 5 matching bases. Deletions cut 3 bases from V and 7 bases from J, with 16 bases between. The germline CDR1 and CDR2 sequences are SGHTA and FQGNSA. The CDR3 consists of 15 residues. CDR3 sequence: CASSFTGGANQPQHF. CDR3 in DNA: TGTGCCAGCAGCTTTACGGGGGGTGCGAACCAGCCCCAGCATTTT.

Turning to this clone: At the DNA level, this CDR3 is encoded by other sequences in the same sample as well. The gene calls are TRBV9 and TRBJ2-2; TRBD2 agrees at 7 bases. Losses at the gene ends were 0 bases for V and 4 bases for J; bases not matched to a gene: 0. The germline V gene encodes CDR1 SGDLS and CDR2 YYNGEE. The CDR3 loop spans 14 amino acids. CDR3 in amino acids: CASSVGGGTGELFF. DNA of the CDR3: TGTGCCAGCAGCGTAGGGGGGGGCACCGGGGAGCTGTTTTTT. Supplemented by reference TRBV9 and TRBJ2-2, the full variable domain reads DSGVTQTPKHLITATGQRVTLRCSPRSGDLSVYWYQQSLDQGLQFLIQYYNGEERAKGNILERFSAQQFPDLHSELNLSSLELGDSALYFCASSVGGGTGELFFGEGSRLTVL.

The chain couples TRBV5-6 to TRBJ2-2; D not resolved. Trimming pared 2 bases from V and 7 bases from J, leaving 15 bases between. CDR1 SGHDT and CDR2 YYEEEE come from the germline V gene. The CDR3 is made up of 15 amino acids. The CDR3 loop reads CASSFGSRSIGELFF. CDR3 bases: TGTGCCAGCAGCTTTGGGTCGCGGAGTATCGGGGAGCTGTTTTTT.

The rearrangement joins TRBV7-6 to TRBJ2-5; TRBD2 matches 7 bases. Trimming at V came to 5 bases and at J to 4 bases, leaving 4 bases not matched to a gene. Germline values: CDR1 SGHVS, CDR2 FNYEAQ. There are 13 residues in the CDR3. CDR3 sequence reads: CASSPWGGETQYF. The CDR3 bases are TGTGCCAGCAGCCCTTGGGGGGGAGAGACCCAGTACTTC.

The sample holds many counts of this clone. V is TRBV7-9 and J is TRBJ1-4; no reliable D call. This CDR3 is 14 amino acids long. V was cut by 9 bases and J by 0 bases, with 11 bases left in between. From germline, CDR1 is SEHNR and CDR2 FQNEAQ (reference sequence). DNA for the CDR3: TGTGCCAGTGCGCGCGGCGCAACTAATGAAAAACTGTTTTTT. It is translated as CASARGATNEKLFF.

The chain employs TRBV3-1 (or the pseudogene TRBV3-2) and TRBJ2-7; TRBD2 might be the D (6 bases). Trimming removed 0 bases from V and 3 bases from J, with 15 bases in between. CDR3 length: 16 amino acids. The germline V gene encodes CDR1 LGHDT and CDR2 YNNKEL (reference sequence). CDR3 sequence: CASSQEPGSSLYEQYF. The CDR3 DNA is TGTGCCAGCAGCCAAGAGCCCGGGAGCTCCCTCTACGAGCAGTACTTC.

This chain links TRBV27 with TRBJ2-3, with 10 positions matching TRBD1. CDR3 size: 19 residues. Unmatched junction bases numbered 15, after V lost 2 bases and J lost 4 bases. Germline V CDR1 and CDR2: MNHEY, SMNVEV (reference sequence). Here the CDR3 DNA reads TGTGCCAGCAGTTTAAGAGCCGGGACAGGGGACCCGTCGGCAGATACGCAGTATTTT. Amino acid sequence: CASSLRAGTGDPSADTQYF.

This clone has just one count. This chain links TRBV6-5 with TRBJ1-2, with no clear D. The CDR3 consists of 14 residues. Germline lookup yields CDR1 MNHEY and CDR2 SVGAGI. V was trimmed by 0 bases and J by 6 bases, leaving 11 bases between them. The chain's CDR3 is CASSYSRHGDGYTF. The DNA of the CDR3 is TGTGCCAGCAGTTACTCCCGGCACGGGGATGGCTACACCTTC.

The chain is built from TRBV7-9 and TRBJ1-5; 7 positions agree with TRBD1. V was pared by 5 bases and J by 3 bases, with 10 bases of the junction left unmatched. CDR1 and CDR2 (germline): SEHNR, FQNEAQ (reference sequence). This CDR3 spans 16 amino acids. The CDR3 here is CASSHREQGDNQPQHF. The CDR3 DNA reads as TGTGCCAGCAGCCACCGAGAGCAGGGGGACAATCAGCCCCAGCATTTT.

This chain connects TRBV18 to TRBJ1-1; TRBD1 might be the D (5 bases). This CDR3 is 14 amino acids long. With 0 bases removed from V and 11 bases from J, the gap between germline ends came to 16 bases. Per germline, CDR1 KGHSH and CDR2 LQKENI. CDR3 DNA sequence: TGTGCCAGCTCACCACCTCAGGGCAGGATCGATGCTTTCTTT. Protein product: CASSPPQGRIDAFF. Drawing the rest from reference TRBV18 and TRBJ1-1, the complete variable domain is NAGVMQNPRHLVRRRGQEARLRCSPMKGHSHVYWYRQLPEEGLKFMVYLQKENIIDESGMPKERFSAEFPKEGPSILRIQQVVRGDSAAYFCASSPPQGRIDAFFGQGTRLTVV.

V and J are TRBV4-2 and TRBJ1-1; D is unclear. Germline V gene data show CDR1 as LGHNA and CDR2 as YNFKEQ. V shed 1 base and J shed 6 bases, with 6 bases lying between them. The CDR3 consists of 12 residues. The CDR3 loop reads CASSQGSAEAFF. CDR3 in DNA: TGTGCCAGCAGCCAAGGTTCCGCTGAAGCTTTCTTT.